Below, 7 T cell receptor beta chains from the same sample are listed, as sequenced in a study of CD8 T cells in ankylosing spondylitis. TCRdb reprocessed the 5' RACE reads via MiXCR and lists one record per CDR3 protein. The top ten clones hold about 2.5% of a sample with some 220,000 distinct CDR3 sequences, approximately 10% of them seen once. Sequenced: blood, either unsorted or a sorted T cell fraction (not recorded which). The receptors stem from a male donor with ankylosing spondylitis or in good health (not recorded which).

The CDR3, as DNA: TGTGCCAGCAGTGAACTTGGGGACCCGGAATACTTCTTC. It encodes CASSELGDPEYFF. This sequence joins TRBV25-1 and TRBJ2-1, with D perhaps matching TRBD1 or TRBD2 (5 bases each). Per the germline V gene, CDR1 is MGHDK and CDR2 is SYGVNS. The CDR3 covers 13 residues. Deletions cut 2 bases from V and 16 bases from J, with 18 bases between.

The chain uses TRBV7-2 and TRBJ2-7; 15 bases are shared with TRBD2. Germline loops: CDR1 SGHTA, CDR2 FQGNSA. CDR3 length: 17 amino acids. V lost 5 bases, J lost 2 bases, and 7 bases stayed unmatched. Here the CDR3 reads CASSPGLAGGLPYEQYF. The CDR3 bases are TGTGCCAGCAGCCCGGGACTAGCGGGGGGTCTTCCCTACGAGCAGTACTTC.

This clonotype showed up just a few times. The chain combines TRBV7-2 with TRBJ2-7; D uncertain. The CDR3 length is 13 residues. V lost 5 bases, J lost 7 bases, and 15 bases lay in between. CDR1 SGHTA and CDR2 FQGNSA come from the germline V gene. DNA of the CDR3: TGTGCCAGCAGCCCCCTTTGGTTGGGGGAGCAGTACTTC. This codes for CASSPLWLGEQYF.

This clonotype was seen many times. The chain uses TRBV27 and TRBJ2-2, with unresolved D. Between the trimmed V and J ends, which lost 6 bases and 4 bases, there was a span of 6 bases. The CDR3 extends over 12 amino acids. The germline V gene has CDR1 MNHEY and CDR2 SMNVEV (reference sequence). The CDR3 DNA is TGTGCCAGCAGCTCACTCACCGGGGAGCTGTTTTTT. This codes for CASSSLTGELFF.

V is TRBV30 and J is TRBJ2-7; 8 bases map to TRBD1. The junction had 7 bases not matched to a gene; V was cut back by 6 bases and J by 0 bases. The V gene's germline CDR1 is GTSNPN and CDR2 SVGIG (reference sequence). The CDR3 consists of 14 residues. Written as DNA, the CDR3 is TGTGCCTGTCCGAGACAGGGGACCTCCTACGAGCAGTACTTC. Protein: CACPRQGTSYEQYF.

The table lists this clonotype with a few counts. The rearrangement uses TRBV6-1 and TRBJ2-3; TRBD2 aligns across 8 bases. CDR1 MNHNS and CDR2 SASEGT come from the germline V gene. The CDR3 is made up of 14 amino acids. V shed 7 bases, J shed 0 bases, and the junction held 3 bases outside the gene matches. CDR3 amino acids: CASIAGPSTDTQYF. DNA of the CDR3: TGTGCCAGCATAGCGGGGCCTAGCACAGATACGCAGTATTTT.

The genes are TRBV10-1 and TRBJ1-3; D unresolved. Germline-derived CDR1 and CDR2 are WNHNN and SYGVQD (reference sequence). Trimming shortened V by 7 bases and J by 7 bases, and 14 bases separated the two germline ends. The CDR3 is 13 residues long. CDR3 DNA: TGCGCCAGCACGGTTGGCTGGGCGAACACCATATATTTT. As protein: CASTVGWANTIYF.